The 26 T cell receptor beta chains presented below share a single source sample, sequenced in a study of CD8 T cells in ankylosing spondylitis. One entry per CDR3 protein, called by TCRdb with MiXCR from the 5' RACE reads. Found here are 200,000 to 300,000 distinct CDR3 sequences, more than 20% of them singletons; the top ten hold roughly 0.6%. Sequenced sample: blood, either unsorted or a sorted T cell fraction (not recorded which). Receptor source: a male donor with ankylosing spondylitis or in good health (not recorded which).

CDR3 nucleotide sequence: TGCAGTGCTGGGAGATCTAGCGGGGGGCCCTACGAGCAGTACTTC. Its protein is CSAGRSSGGPYEQYF. The rearrangement uses TRBV20-1 and TRBJ2-7; the match to TRBD2 covers 11 bases. Per germline, CDR1 DFQATT and CDR2 SNEGSKA (reference sequence). Losses at the gene ends were 5 bases for V and 2 bases for J; bases not matched to a gene: 8. The CDR3 length is 15 residues.

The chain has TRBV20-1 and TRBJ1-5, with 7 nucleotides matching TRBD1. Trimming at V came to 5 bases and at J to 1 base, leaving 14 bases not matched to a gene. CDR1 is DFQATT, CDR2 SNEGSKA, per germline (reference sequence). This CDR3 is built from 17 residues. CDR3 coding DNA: TGCAGTGCTGATCAACGAATAAAACAGGGGAGCAATCAGCCCCAGCATTTT. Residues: CSADQRIKQGSNQPQHF.

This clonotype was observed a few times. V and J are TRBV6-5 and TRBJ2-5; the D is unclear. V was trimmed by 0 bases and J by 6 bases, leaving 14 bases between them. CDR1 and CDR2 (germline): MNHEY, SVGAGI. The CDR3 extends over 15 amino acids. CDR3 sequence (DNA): TGTGCCAGCAGTTACTCGGCCGGATCCGGTCAGACCCAGTACTTC. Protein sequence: CASSYSAGSGQTQYF.

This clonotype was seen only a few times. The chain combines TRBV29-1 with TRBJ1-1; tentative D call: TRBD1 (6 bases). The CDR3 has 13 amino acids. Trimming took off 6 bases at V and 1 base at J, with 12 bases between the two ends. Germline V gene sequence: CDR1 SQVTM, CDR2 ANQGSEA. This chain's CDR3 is CSVATGENTEAFF. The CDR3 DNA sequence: TGCAGCGTGGCGACAGGAGAGAACACTGAAGCTTTCTTT. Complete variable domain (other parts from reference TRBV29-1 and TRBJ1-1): SAVISQKPSRDICQRGTSLTIQCQVDSQVTMMFWYRQQPGQSLTLIATANQGSEATYESGFVIDKFPISRPNLTFSTLTVSNMSPEDSSIYLCSVATGENTEAFFGQGTRLTVV.

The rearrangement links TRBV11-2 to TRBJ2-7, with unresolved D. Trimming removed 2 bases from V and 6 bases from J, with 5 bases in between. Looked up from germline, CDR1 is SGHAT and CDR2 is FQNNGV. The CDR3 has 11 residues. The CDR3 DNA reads TGTGCCAGCAGCTTAATGACCGAGCAGTACTTC. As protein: CASSLMTEQYF.

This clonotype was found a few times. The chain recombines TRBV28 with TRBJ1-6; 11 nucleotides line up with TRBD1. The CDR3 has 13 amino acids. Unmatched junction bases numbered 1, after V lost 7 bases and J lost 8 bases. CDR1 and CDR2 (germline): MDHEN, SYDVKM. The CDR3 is CASMGQGDSPLHF. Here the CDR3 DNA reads TGTGCCAGCATGGGACAGGGGGATTCACCCCTCCACTTT.

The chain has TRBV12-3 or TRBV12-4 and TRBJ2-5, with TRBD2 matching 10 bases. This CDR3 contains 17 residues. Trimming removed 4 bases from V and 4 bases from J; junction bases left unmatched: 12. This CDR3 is CASSSGTSVLGGETQYF. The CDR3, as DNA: TGTGCCAGCAGTTCCGGGACTAGCGTTTTGGGAGGAGAGACCCAGTACTTC.

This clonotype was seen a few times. The CDR3, as DNA: TGTGCCATCAGTGAGTCTGGGCCTCGGGAGGAGCAGTACTTC. It is translated as CAISESGPREEQYF. V usage is TRBV10-3 and J usage is TRBJ2-7; possible D gene TRBD2, 6 bases. CDR1 ENHRY and CDR2 SYGVKD come from the germline V gene. The V gene lost 0 bases and the J gene lost 7 bases, with 13 bases spanning the gap. The CDR3 has 14 amino acids.

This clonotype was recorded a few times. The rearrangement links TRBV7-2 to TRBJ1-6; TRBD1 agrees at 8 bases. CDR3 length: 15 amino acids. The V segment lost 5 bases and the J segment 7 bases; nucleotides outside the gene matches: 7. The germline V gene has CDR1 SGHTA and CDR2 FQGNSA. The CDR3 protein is CASSSWTGKNSPLHF. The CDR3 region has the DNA TGTGCCAGCAGCAGTTGGACAGGGAAAAATTCACCCCTCCACTTT.

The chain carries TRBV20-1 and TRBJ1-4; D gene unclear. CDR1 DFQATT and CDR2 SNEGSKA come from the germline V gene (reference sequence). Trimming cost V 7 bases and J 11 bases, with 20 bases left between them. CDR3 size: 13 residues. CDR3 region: CSVPESGSGKLFF. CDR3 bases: TGCAGTGTCCCCGAGTCGGGTAGTGGGAAACTGTTTTTT.

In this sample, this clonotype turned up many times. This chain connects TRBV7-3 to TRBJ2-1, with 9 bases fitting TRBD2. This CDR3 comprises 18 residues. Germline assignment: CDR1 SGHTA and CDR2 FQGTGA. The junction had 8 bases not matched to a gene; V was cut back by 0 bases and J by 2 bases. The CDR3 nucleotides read TGTGCCAGCAGCTTAACGAGGAATAGCGGGGGCCCCTACAATGAGCAGTTCTTC. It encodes CASSLTRNSGGPYNEQFF.

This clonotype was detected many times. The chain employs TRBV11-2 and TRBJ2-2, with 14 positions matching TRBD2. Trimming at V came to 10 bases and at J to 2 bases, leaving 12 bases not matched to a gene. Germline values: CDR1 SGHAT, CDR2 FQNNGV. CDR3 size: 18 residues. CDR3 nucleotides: TGTGCCACCTTACGCGGGACTAGCGGGGGCTACAACACCGGGGAGCTGTTTTTT. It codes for CATLRGTSGGYNTGELFF.

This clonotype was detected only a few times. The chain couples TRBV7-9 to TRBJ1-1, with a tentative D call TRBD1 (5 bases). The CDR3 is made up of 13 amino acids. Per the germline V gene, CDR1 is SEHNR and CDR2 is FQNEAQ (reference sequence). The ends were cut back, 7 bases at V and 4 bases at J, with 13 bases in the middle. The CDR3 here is CASNPGGGTEAFF. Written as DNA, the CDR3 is TGTGCCAGCAACCCCGGGGGGGGCACTGAAGCTTTCTTT.

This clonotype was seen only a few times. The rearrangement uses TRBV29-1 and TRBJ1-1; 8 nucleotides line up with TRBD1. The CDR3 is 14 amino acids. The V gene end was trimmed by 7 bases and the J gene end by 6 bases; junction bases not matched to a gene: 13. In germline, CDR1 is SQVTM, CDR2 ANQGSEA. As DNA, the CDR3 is TGCAGCGCCCTAGGACAGGGAGAAAGGTCTGAAGCTTTCTTT. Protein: CSALGQGERSEAFF.

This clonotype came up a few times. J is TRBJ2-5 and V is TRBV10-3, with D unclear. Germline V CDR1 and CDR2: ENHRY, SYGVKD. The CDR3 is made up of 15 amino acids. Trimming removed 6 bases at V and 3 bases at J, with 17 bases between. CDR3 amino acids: CAISETRREKETQYF. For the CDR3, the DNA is TGTGCCATCAGCGAAACCAGACGCGAGAAAGAGACCCAGTACTTC.

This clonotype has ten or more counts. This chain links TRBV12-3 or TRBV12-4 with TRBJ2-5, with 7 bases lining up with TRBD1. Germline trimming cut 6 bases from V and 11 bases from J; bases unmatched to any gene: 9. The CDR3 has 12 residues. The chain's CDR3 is CASSQNRGEQYF. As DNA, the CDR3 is TGTGCCAGCAGCCAAAACAGGGGCGAACAGTACTTC.

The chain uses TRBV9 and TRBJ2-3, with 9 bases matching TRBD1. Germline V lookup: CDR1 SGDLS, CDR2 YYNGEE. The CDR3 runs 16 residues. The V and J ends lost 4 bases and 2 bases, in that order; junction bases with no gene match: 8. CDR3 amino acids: CASSPGTGMVTDTQYF. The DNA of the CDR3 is TGTGCCAGCAGCCCGGGGACAGGGATGGTCACAGATACGCAGTATTTT.

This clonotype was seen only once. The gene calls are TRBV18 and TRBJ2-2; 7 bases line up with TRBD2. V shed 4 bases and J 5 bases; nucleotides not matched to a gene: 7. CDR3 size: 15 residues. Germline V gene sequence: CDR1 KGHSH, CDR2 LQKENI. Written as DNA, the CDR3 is TGTGCCAGCTCACTTCAAACTAGCGCTACCGGGGAGCTGTTTTTT. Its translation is CASSLQTSATGELFF. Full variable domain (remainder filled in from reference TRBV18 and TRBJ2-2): NAGVMQNPRHLVRRRGQEARLRCSPMKGHSHVYWYRQLPEEGLKFMVYLQKENIIDESGMPKERFSAEFPKEGPSILRIQQVVRGDSAAYFCASSLQTSATGELFFGEGSRLTVL.

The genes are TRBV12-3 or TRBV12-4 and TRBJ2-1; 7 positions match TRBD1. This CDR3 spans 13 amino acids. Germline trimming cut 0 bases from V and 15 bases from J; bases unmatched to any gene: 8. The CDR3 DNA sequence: TGTGCCAGCAGTTTAGCTACGACAGGGAGTAGGTTCTTC. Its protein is CASSLATTGSRFF.

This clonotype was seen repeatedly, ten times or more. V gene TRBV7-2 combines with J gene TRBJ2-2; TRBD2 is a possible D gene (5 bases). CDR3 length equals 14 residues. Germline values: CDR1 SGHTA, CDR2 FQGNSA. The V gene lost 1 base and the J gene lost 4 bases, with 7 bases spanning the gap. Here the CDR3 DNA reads TGTGCCAGCAGCTTAGTGCGGGTCACCGGGGAGCTGTTTTTT. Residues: CASSLVRVTGELFF.

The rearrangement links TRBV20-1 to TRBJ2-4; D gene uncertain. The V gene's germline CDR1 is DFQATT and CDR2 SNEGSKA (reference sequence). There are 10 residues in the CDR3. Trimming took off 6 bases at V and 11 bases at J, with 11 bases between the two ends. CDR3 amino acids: CSAQNCLQYF. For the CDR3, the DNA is TGCAGTGCCCAGAACTGCCTTCAGTACTTC.

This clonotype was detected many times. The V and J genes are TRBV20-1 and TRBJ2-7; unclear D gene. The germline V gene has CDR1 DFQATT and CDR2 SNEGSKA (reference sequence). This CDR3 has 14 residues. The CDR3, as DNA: TGCAGCGGAGACTCGATGACGGACTCCTACGAGCAGTACTTC. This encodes CSGDSMTDSYEQYF.

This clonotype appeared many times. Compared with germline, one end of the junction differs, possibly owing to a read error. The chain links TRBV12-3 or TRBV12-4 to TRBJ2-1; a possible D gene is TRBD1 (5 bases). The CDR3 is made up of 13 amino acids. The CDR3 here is CASSLGQGNEQFF. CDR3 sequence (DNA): TGTGCCAGCAGCTTAGGGCAGGGCAATGAGCAGTTCTTC.

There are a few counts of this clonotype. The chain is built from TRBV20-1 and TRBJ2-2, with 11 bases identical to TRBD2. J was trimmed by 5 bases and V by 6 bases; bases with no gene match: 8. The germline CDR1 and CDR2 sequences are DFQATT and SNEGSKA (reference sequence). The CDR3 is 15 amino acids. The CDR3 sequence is CSATLAGGGTGELFF. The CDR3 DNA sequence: TGCAGTGCCACCCTAGCGGGGGGCGGAACCGGGGAGCTGTTTTTT.

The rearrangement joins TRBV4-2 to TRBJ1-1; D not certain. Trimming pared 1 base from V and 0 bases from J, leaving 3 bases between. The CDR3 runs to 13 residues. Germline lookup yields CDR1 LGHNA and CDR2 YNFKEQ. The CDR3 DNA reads TGTGCCAGCAGCCAAGCTATGAACACTGAAGCTTTCTTT. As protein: CASSQAMNTEAFF.

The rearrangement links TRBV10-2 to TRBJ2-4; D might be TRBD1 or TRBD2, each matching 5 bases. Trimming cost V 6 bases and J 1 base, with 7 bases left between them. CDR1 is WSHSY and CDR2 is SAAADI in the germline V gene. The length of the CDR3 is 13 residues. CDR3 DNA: TGCGCCAGCAGGGGGGTGGCCAAAAACATTCAGTACTTC. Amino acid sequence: CASRGVAKNIQYF.